The TCR beta chain described here comes from a study of lung T cells in sarcoidosis with Löfgren's syndrome. There are many counts of this clonotype. Its antigen remains unidentified. TCRdb fed the reads into MiXCR, producing one record per CDR3 protein. The data show tens of thousands of distinct CDR3 sequences, less than 25% seen once. Study conclusions and caveats: Multiple Löfgren's syndrome patients reportedly shared TRAV12-1 and TRBV2 CDR3 motifs.

Germline V lookup: CDR1 SGHRS, CDR2 YFSETQ. This CDR3 spans 15 amino acids. V was clipped by 0 bases and J by 2 bases, with 11 bases between them. The sequence was obtained from a human donor with sarcoidosis (Löfgren's syndrome or another form), or a control subject (not recorded which). The material sequenced was CD4+ T cells from PBMCs. The J gene is TRBJ1-1, the V gene TRBV5-1; tentatively, D is TRBD1 (5 bases). The CDR3 reads CASSLGDVPNTEAFF. The CDR3 DNA reads TGCGCCAGCAGCTTGGGGGACGTACCAAACACTGAAGCTTTCTTT. The whole variable domain, remainder taken from reference TRBV5-1 and TRBJ1-1, is KAGVTQTPRYLIKTRGQQVTLSCSPISGHRSVSWYQQTPGQGLQFLFEYFSETQRNKGNFPGRFSGRQFSNSRSEMNVSTLELGDSALYLCASSLGDVPNTEAFFGQGTRLTVV.